This TCR beta chain stems from a study of radiotherapy plus CTLA-4 blockade in lung cancer. Study details: With 31% of patients having disease control, objective responses were seen in roughly 18%. Study-wide results and caveats: Reports state that early shifts in blood T cell clones, with interferon-beta, best predicted response. Blood-borne expansion of tumor-derived TCR clones followed radiotherapy plus ipilimumab.

Profiled with immunoSEQ multiplex PCR; TCRdb holds only in-frame clones, not every one. The sample gives some 110,000 clones, more than 80% of which show up once; 6.9% is in the top ten. In regard to this clone: The target antigen is unknown.

The ends lost 7 bases at V and 4 bases at J; junction bases unmatched: 9. This CDR3 has 15 amino acids. Germline V gives CDR1 SGHTA, CDR2 FQGNSA. Alongside CTLA-4 blockade with ipilimumab, patients with chemo-refractory metastatic non-small-cell lung cancer received focal radiation. The sample consisted of peripheral blood, taken from a patient treated with radiotherapy plus ipilimumab. V gene TRBV7-2 combines with J gene TRBJ1-5; 8 bases line up with TRBD1. This clonotype originated in a human donor with non-small cell lung cancer that progressed on radiotherapy plus ipilimumab. CDR3 in amino acids: CASKQGGLYNQPQHF. The CDR3 DNA sequence: TGTGCCAGCAAACAGGGGGGGCTTTATAATCAGCCCCAGCATTTT.